This T cell receptor (beta chain) was recorded in a study of blood T cell repertoires in COVID-19. Sequencing was performed with immunoSEQ multiplex PCR; in TCRdb, only in-frame clones are kept and a portion is missing. The data hold some 95,000 clones, with approximately 86% observed a single time. Sequences were obtained from peripheral blood. This clonotype was sampled from a man older than 75 with active or convalescent COVID-19.

Here the CDR3 DNA reads TGTGCCAGCAGCTTAGACCTAGACGCGGGAGGGCGGTACACAGATACGCAGTATTTT. The encoded protein is CASSLDLDAGGRYTDTQYF. The chain combines TRBV7-2 with TRBJ2-3; 9 bases agree with TRBD2. J gave up 2 bases and V 1 base, and 13 bases lay outside the gene matches. The germline gives CDR1 SGHTA, CDR2 FQGNSA. The CDR3 contains 19 residues. Full variable domain (remainder filled in from reference TRBV7-2 and TRBJ2-3): GAGVSQSPSNKVTEKGKDVELRCDPISGHTALYWYRQSLGQGLEFLIYFQGNSAPDKSGLPSDRFSAERTGGSVSTLTIQRTQQEDSAVYLCASSLDLDAGGRYTDTQYFGPGTRLTVL.